The clone carrying this T cell receptor (beta chain) was detected only once. Assay: immunoSEQ multiplex PCR; the TCRdb copy retains only in-frame clones and omits some. The table lists over 250,000 clones, around nine tenths of them singletons. The data are from a study of blood T cell repertoires in COVID-19. V lost 6 bases, J lost 3 bases, and 11 bases lay in between. This CDR3 contains 14 residues. Germline V gives CDR1 MNHEY, CDR2 SVGAGI. Sample: peripheral blood. This chain joins TRBV6-5 and TRBJ2-2; no clear D. This TCR came from a man aged 50-60 years with acute or convalescent COVID-19. CDR3 DNA: TGTGCCAGCAGCGCTGACATTTACACCGGGGAGCTGTTTTTT. Protein: CASSADIYTGELFF.